The 31 T cell receptor beta chains presented below share a single source sample, sequenced in a study of T cell clonotyping in hematopoietic cell transplantation. Profiling relied on immunoSEQ multiplex PCR, and the TCRdb table lists in-frame clones only, not all of them. The table lists thousands of clones, about 92% of them singletons. The sequencing input was peripheral blood mononuclear cells. The receptors were gathered from a man in his forties in good health. Some clones in this sample may be carry-over from other donors' samples.

This chain uses TRBV28 with TRBJ2-4; D ambiguous. Germline V CDR1 and CDR2: MDHEN, SYDVKM. Trimming stripped 5 bases from V and 3 bases from J, with 11 bases between. There are 14 residues in the CDR3. CDR3 nucleotide sequence: TGTGCCAGCAGTATACCAATGCACAAAAACATTCAGTACTTC. Translation: CASSIPMHKNIQYF.

The chain employs TRBV28 and TRBJ2-7, with D possibly being TRBD1 (5 bases). V was shortened by 6 bases and J by 0 bases, with 15 bases between the two germline ends. The CDR3 spans 15 residues. The V gene's germline CDR1 is MDHEN and CDR2 SYDVKM. CDR3: CASSRRDYSSYEQYF. The CDR3 DNA is TGTGCCAGCAGCCGCAGGGATTACTCCTCCTACGAGCAGTACTTC. The full variable domain, in which reference TRBV28 and TRBJ2-7 provide the parts outside the CDR3, is DVKVTQSSRYLVKRTGEKVFLECVQDMDHENMFWYRQDPGLGLRLIYFSYDVKMKEKGDIPEGYSVSREKKERFSLILESASTNQTSMYLCASSRRDYSSYEQYFGPGTRLTVT.

The rearrangement links TRBV2 to TRBJ2-7, with D tentatively TRBD1 (5 bases). The CDR3 length is 12 residues. Germline-derived CDR1 and CDR2 are SNHLY and FYNNEI. Trimming took 6 bases from V and 6 from J, leaving 12 bases between them. CDR3 region: CASSGIGVEQYF. The CDR3 DNA follows: TGTGCCAGCAGCGGAATAGGGGTCGAGCAGTACTTC. The complete variable domain, with remaining parts taken from reference TRBV2 and TRBJ2-7, reads EPEVTQTPSHQVTQMGQEVILRCVPISNHLYFYWYRQILGQKVEFLVSFYNNEISEKSEIFDDQFSVERPDGSNFTLKIRSTKLEDSAMYFCASSGIGVEQYFGPGTRLTVT.

This chain uses TRBV2 with TRBJ2-5; D is possibly TRBD1 (5 bases). The end of the DNA aligns better with TRBJ2-7, so the J call may be wrong. The CDR3 is made up of 12 amino acids. The germline CDR1 and CDR2 sequences are SNHLY and FYNNEI. The DNA for the CDR3 is TGTGCCAGCAGCGGAATAGGGGTCGAGCAGTACTTC. This codes for CASSGIGVEQYF.

This sequence joins TRBV7-2 and TRBJ2-2; TRBD2 matches 11 bases. V shed 2 bases and J 5 bases; nucleotides not matched to a gene: 7. The germline V gene encodes CDR1 SGHTA and CDR2 FQGNSA. The CDR3 sequence is 17 residues long. The CDR3 region is CASSLSPGLAATGELFF. The DNA for the CDR3 is TGTGCCAGCAGCTTATCCCCGGGACTAGCGGCTACCGGGGAGCTGTTTTTT. Using reference TRBV7-2 and TRBJ2-2 for the parts outside the CDR3, the full variable domain is GAGVSQSPSNKVTEKGKDVELRCDPISGHTALYWYRQSLGQGLEFLIYFQGNSAPDKSGLPSDRFSAERTGGSVSTLTIQRTQQEDSAVYLCASSLSPGLAATGELFFGEGSRLTVL.

For the CDR3, the DNA is TGTGCCACCAGCAGAGAGTTGGGGGGGACTACCTACAATGAGCAGTTCTTC. Its protein is CATSRELGGTTYNEQFF. The genes are TRBV15 and TRBJ2-1; TRBD2 aligns across 7 bases. Trimming took 0 bases from V and 2 from J; bases not matched to a gene: 7. The V gene's germline CDR1 is LNHNV and CDR2 YYDKDF (reference sequence). CDR3 length equals 17 residues. Based on the CDR3 plus reference TRBV15 and TRBJ2-1, the full variable domain is DAMVIQNPRYQVTQFGKPVTLSCSQTLNHNVMYWYQQKSSQAPKLLFHYYDKDFNNEADTPDNFQSRRPNTSFCFLDIRSPGLGDTAMYLCATSRELGGTTYNEQFFGPGTRLTVL.

The rearrangement links TRBV7-9 to TRBJ2-6, with 10 bases matching TRBD2. The CDR3 is 18 amino acids. J was trimmed by 4 bases and V by 0 bases; bases with no gene match: 6. Germline loops: CDR1 SEHNR, CDR2 FQNEAQ (reference sequence). CDR3 DNA: TGTGCCAGCAGCTTAGCGGGGACTAGCGAGTCCGGGGCCAACGTCCTGACTTTC. Its protein product is CASSLAGTSESGANVLTF.

The chain joins TRBV7-9 to TRBJ1-1, with TRBD1 as a possible D gene (6 bases). Germline V gives CDR1 SEHNR, CDR2 FQNEAQ (reference sequence). The ends were cut back, 2 bases at V and 4 bases at J, with 8 bases in the middle. CDR3 length equals 13 residues. The CDR3 DNA reads as TGTGCCAGCAGCTTACAAGGGGGCACTGAAGCTTTCTTT. Translation gives CASSLQGGTEAFF.

J is TRBJ1-1 and V is TRBV29-1; 8 bases agree with TRBD1. Germline V gene lookup returns CDR1 SQVTM and CDR2 ANQGSEA. CDR3 length: 13 amino acids. Trimming cost V 6 bases and J 7 bases; bases outside gene matches: 10. The CDR3: CSVPMGTGFEAFF. The CDR3 DNA is TGCAGCGTCCCAATGGGGACAGGCTTTGAAGCTTTCTTT.

The chain recombines TRBV5-1 with TRBJ1-2, with 7 positions matching TRBD1. V lost 2 bases, J lost 6 bases, and 4 bases stayed unmatched. This CDR3 is 13 amino acids long. In germline, CDR1 is SGHRS, CDR2 YFSETQ. The CDR3 DNA sequence: TGCGCCAGCAGCTTTTACAGGGGAGATGGCTACACCTTC. It yields the protein CASSFYRGDGYTF.

The CDR3 sequence is CASSGPGLAGVGVQYF. In DNA, the CDR3 is TGTGCCAGCAGTGGACCGGGACTAGCGGGAGTAGGTGTGCAGTACTTC. The chain is built from TRBV25-1 and TRBJ2-7, with 14 nucleotides matching TRBD2. Germline V gene lookup returns CDR1 MGHDK and CDR2 SYGVNS. The CDR3 loop spans 16 amino acids. Trimming took 4 bases from V and 9 from J; bases not matched to a gene: 11.

V and J are TRBV5-1 and TRBJ1-2; D is perhaps TRBD1 (5 bases). The V gene lost 0 bases and the J gene lost 7 bases, with 10 bases spanning the gap. Looked up from germline, CDR1 is SGHRS and CDR2 is YFSETQ. CDR3 length: 13 residues. The chain's CDR3 is CASSLATDPGYTF. DNA of the CDR3: TGCGCCAGCAGCTTGGCGACAGACCCTGGCTACACCTTC.

This chain links TRBV5-1 with TRBJ1-1; 7 bases line up with TRBD1. The J segment lost 1 base and the V segment lost 4 bases, leaving 4 bases of the junction unmatched. Looked up from germline, CDR1 is SGHRS and CDR2 is YFSETQ. The CDR3 sequence is 14 residues long. For the CDR3, the DNA is TGCGCCAGCAGCCCCGGGACAGCGAACACTGAAGCTTTCTTT. It specifies CASSPGTANTEAFF.

The V call is TRBV10-1, the J call TRBJ2-5; D gene uncertain. CDR1 is WNHNN and CDR2 is SYGVQD in the germline V gene (reference sequence). CDR3 length: 13 residues. V dropped 0 bases and J dropped 4 bases, with 6 bases sitting between them. The CDR3 loop is CASSESRGETQYF. Here the CDR3 DNA reads TGCGCCAGCAGTGAGTCGCGAGGAGAGACCCAGTACTTC.

This clone was seen a single time. The V and J genes are TRBV4-3 and TRBJ1-4, with D tentatively TRBD1 (6 bases). Trimming stripped 5 bases from V and 6 bases from J, with 16 bases between. The germline CDR1 and CDR2 sequences are LGHNA and YSLEER. The length of the CDR3 is 15 residues. CDR3 sequence reads: CASSKGNRDDEKLFF. CDR3 nucleotides: TGCGCCAGCAGCAAAGGGAACAGGGATGATGAAAAACTGTTTTTT.

The rearrangement uses TRBV19 and TRBJ2-7, with a tentative D call TRBD1 (6 bases). Between the trimmed V and J ends, which lost 5 bases and 0 bases, there was a span of 17 bases. The germline V gene has CDR1 LNHDA and CDR2 SQIVND (reference sequence). The CDR3 runs to 16 residues. Here the CDR3 reads CASSSTGDMVSYEQYF. DNA of the CDR3: TGTGCCAGTAGTTCCACCGGGGACATGGTCTCCTACGAGCAGTACTTC.

This sequence joins TRBV5-1 and TRBJ1-2; 9 bases align to TRBD1. J lost 6 bases, V lost 2 bases, and 8 bases had no gene match. The germline V gene encodes CDR1 SGHRS and CDR2 YFSETQ. The CDR3 has 15 residues. CDR3 DNA sequence: TGCGCCAGCAGCTTCTTACAGGGGGCTTTGGATGGCTACACCTTC. Residues: CASSFLQGALDGYTF.

V is TRBV10-3 and J is TRBJ2-1; D is perhaps TRBD2 (6 bases). V lost 2 bases and J lost 4, with 12 bases in between. This CDR3 is built from 15 residues. Germline V gene sequence: CDR1 ENHRY, CDR2 SYGVKD. The CDR3 nucleotides read TGTGCCATCAGTGAGAGGACTAAAAGATACAATGAGCAGTTCTTC. Amino acids: CAISERTKRYNEQFF.

The CDR3 DNA is TGCGCCAGCAGCATCCGGGACCCCGCAGAAAAACTGTTTTTT. It is translated as CASSIRDPAEKLFF. The genes are TRBV5-1 and TRBJ1-4, with D perhaps TRBD1 (5 bases). Germline lookup yields CDR1 SGHRS and CDR2 YFSETQ. The V end was cut by 4 bases, the J end by 8 bases, with 15 bases between. The CDR3 has 14 residues.

This clone appeared once. This sequence joins TRBV2 and TRBJ2-1, with 11 bases aligning to TRBD2. Germline CDR1 and CDR2: SNHLY and FYNNEI. V lost 7 bases and J lost 5; bases outside the gene matches: 7. The CDR3 covers 15 residues. CDR3 sequence (DNA): TGTGCCAGCACCGAATTAGCGGGGGGGGACAATGAGCAGTTCTTC. Translating gives CASTELAGGDNEQFF.

The gene calls are TRBV27 and TRBJ2-7; a possible D gene is TRBD2 (6 bases). This CDR3 spans 14 amino acids. Germline V CDR1 and CDR2: MNHEY, SMNVEV (reference sequence). V dropped 6 bases and J dropped 4 bases, with 16 bases sitting between them. The CDR3 DNA follows: TGTGCCAGCAGCCCTAGCGCCAGAGGGTACGAGCAGTACTTC. It is translated as CASSPSARGYEQYF.

This chain connects TRBV19 to TRBJ2-5; TRBD2 is a possible D gene (6 bases). The CDR3 length is 14 residues. V lost 4 bases to trimming and J lost 2 bases, with 11 bases between them. CDR1 is LNHDA, CDR2 SQIVND, per germline (reference sequence). CDR3 in amino acids: CASSTREVQETQYF. CDR3 coding DNA: TGTGCCAGTAGTACTAGGGAGGTACAAGAGACCCAGTACTTC. The full variable domain, completed using reference TRBV19 and TRBJ2-5, is DGGITQSPKYLFRKEGQNVTLSCEQNLNHDAMYWYRQDPGQGLRLIYYSQIVNDFQKGDIAEGYSVSREKKESFPLTVTSAQKNPTAFYLCASSTREVQETQYFGPGTRLLVL.

This chain links TRBV7-3 with TRBJ2-5; 8 bases fit TRBD2. J gave up 5 bases and V 5 bases, and 10 bases lay outside the gene matches. There are 15 residues in the CDR3. The V gene's germline CDR1 is SGHTA and CDR2 FQGTGA. The CDR3 here is CASSTTGGRAETQYF. The CDR3 bases are TGTGCCAGCAGCACGACGGGGGGGAGGGCCGAGACCCAGTACTTC.

CDR3 in amino acids: CASSEVEGPQNEQFF. The CDR3 nucleotides read TGTGCCAGCAGTGAAGTTGAGGGACCCCAAAATGAGCAGTTCTTC. J is TRBJ2-1 and V is TRBV6-4; possibly TRBD1 or TRBD2 for D (5 bases each). This CDR3 is built from 15 residues. The germline CDR1 and CDR2 sequences are MRHNA and SNTAGT. Trimming stripped 3 bases from V and 7 bases from J, with 16 bases between.

The chain employs TRBV5-8 and TRBJ1-5, with 7 bases fitting TRBD1. Losses at the gene ends were 4 bases for V and 3 bases for J; bases not matched to a gene: 7. Germline V gene sequence: CDR1 SGHTS, CDR2 YDEGEE. CDR3 length: 15 residues. The CDR3 coding sequence is TGTGCCAGCAGCCCGACAGGGAAGCACAATCAGCCCCAGCATTTT. Protein: CASSPTGKHNQPQHF.

The chain has TRBV5-1 and TRBJ1-1, with D uncertain. The CDR3 has 13 amino acids. CDR1 and CDR2 (germline): SGHRS, YFSETQ. Deletions cut 2 bases from V and 4 bases from J, with 9 bases between. CDR3 bases: TGCGCCAGCAGCTTTAGTCCGGGCACTGAAGCTTTCTTT. Its translation: CASSFSPGTEAFF. Together with reference TRBV5-1 and TRBJ1-1, the CDR3 gives the full variable domain: KAGVTQTPRYLIKTRGQQVTLSCSPISGHRSVSWYQQTPGQGLQFLFEYFSETQRNKGNFPGRFSGRQFSNSRSEMNVSTLELGDSALYLCASSFSPGTEAFFGQGTRLTVV.

The CDR3 loop is CASSLASGRGGLYEQYF. Here the CDR3 DNA reads TGTGCCAGCAGCTTAGCGAGCGGGAGAGGGGGACTATACGAGCAGTACTTC. This rearrangement joins TRBV7-2 to TRBJ2-7; 8 bases fit TRBD2. Germline CDR1 is SGHTA and CDR2 is FQGNSA. The CDR3 consists of 17 residues. The ends lost 0 bases at V and 4 bases at J; junction bases unmatched: 11. The whole variable domain, remainder taken from reference TRBV7-2 and TRBJ2-7, is GAGVSQSPSNKVTEKGKDVELRCDPISGHTALYWYRQSLGQGLEFLIYFQGNSAPDKSGLPSDRFSAERTGGSVSTLTIQRTQQEDSAVYLCASSLASGRGGLYEQYFGPGTRLTVT.

This rearrangement joins TRBV4-3 to TRBJ1-5; TRBD1 might be the D (5 bases). Trimming cost V 4 bases and J 5 bases, with 12 bases left between them. The CDR3 sequence is 14 residues long. CDR1 is LGHNA and CDR2 is YSLEER in the germline V gene. CDR3 amino acids: CASSLARGDQPQHF. In DNA, the CDR3 is TGCGCCAGCAGCCTTGCACGAGGGGATCAGCCCCAGCATTTT.

This chain joins TRBV21-1 and TRBJ1-2; the table's D call of TRBD1 was not tested on the DNA. TRBV21-1 is labeled a pseudogene. The CDR3 spans 14 residues. The CDR3 loop is CATPTGQANYGYTF. The CDR3 DNA reads as TGTGCCACCCCCACGGGACAGGCTAACTATGGCTACACCTTC.

The chain employs TRBV27 and TRBJ2-2, with 12 bases matching TRBD2. The V and J ends lost 2 bases and 4 bases, in that order; junction bases with no gene match: 11. The CDR3 has 19 residues. The V gene's germline CDR1 is MNHEY and CDR2 SMNVEV (reference sequence). The CDR3 sequence: CASSLAMRLAGVATGELFF. In DNA, the CDR3 is TGTGCCAGCAGTTTAGCGATGAGACTAGCGGGAGTAGCCACCGGGGAGCTGTTTTTT.

This clone was seen only once. The chain links TRBV28 to TRBJ2-7; D is perhaps TRBD2 (6 bases). This CDR3 spans 13 amino acids. The V end was cut by 4 bases, the J end by 3 bases, with 10 bases between. CDR1 is MDHEN and CDR2 is SYDVKM in the germline V gene. The CDR3 reads CASSSAGIYEQYF. The CDR3 DNA reads TGTGCCAGCAGTTCGGCGGGGATCTACGAGCAGTACTTC.